This T cell receptor (beta chain) was profiled in a study of blood T cell repertoires in COVID-19. Study overall: From T cells, B-cell-depleted T cells, or PBMCs came the material, which was cDNA or gDNA.

TCRdb keeps only in-frame clones here, not all; method: immunoSEQ multiplex PCR. The data show roughly 220,000 clones, roughly 84% seen once. The length of the CDR3 is 14 residues. The junction had 7 bases not matched to a gene; V was cut back by 0 bases and J by 9 bases. Germline CDR1 reads GTSNPN; CDR2 reads SVGIG (reference sequence). The chain has TRBV30 and TRBJ2-4, with 8 bases matching TRBD1. The sequencing sample was made of peripheral blood. This clonotype originated in a woman in her thirties who had recovered from COVID-19. CDR3 DNA sequence: TGTGCCTGGAGTGTAGGGGGGACAGGCACCATTCAGTACTTC. As protein: CAWSVGGTGTIQYF.